The rows below give T cell receptor beta chains drawn from one sample of a study of cytomegalovirus exposure and HLA in healthy donors. Data came from immunoSEQ multiplex PCR; TCRdb stores just in-frame clones and leaves some out. Of 120,000 or so clones in the sample, about 72% were seen once. The sequenced material came from PBMCs. The receptors shown here come from a man in his fifties or sixties in good health and CMV-seropositive. Both conserved end residues are part of each CDR3. D genes are given only for firm matches. For some rows the clone size is stated as once, few or many, or as a class when expanded; others skip it.

d_call j_call v_call clone_size cdr3_nt cdr3_aa
TRBD2 TRBJ2-1 TRBV6-6 . TGCGCCAGCAGCCCCCTTCGGGAGGGCCCTCGTTTGGAGTTCTTC CASSPLREGPRLEFF
. TRBJ2-7 TRBV4-2 once TGTGCCAGCAGCCAAGATCTTGGAACAGGTTTCTCCTACGAGCAGTACTTC CASSQDLGTGFSYEQYF
. TRBJ1-2 TRBV7-8 once TGTGCCAGCAGCTTAGGCAGGGACTATGGCTACACCTTC CASSLGRDYGYTF
. TRBJ1-1 TRBV11-3 once TGTGCCAGCAGCTCCGTGGGCGACACTGAAGCTTTCTTT CASSSVGDTEAFF
. TRBJ1-1 TRBV27 . TGTGCCAGCAAAGGAGGCGCTGAAGCTTTCTTT CASKGGAEAFF
TRBD1 TRBJ2-7 TRBV12-5 . TGTGCTAGTGGTTTGGGACAGGGGACCTACGAGCAGTACTTC CASGLGQGTYEQYF
. TRBJ1-6 TRBV5-6 . TGTGCCAGCAGCTTACTTGGGGCGGGAGGAGGGTATAATTCACCCCTCCACTTT CASSLLGAGGGYNSPLHF
. TRBJ2-3 TRBV11-2 . TGTGCCAGCAGCTTAGGATCAGGCACAGATACGCAGTATTTT CASSLGSGTDTQYF
. TRBJ2-2 TRBV30 . TGTGCCTGGGGTATCAACCGGGCCGGGGAGCTGTTTTTT CAWGINRAGELFF
. TRBJ1-4 TRBV9 . TGTGCCAGCAGCGTAGGTGGAGGGCCTACTGAAAAACTGTTTTTT CASSVGGGPTEKLFF
TRBD1 TRBJ1-6 TRBV5-6 . TGTGCCAGCAGCCCGTTCTTGACAGGGAATTCACCCCTCCACTTT CASSPFLTGNSPLHF
. TRBJ2-5 TRBV27 . TGTGCCAGCAGCTGGCTAGGATCGGAGACCCAGTACTTC CASSWLGSETQYF
TRBD2 TRBJ2-6 TRBV7-2 . TGTGCCAGCAGCGACCGGACTAGCTCTGGGGCCAACGTCCTGACTTTC CASSDRTSSGANVLTF
. TRBJ2-5 TRBV28 . TGTGCCAGCCAAGGTTTTCAGGGGAGAGTAGGGGAGACCCAGTACTTC CASQGFQGRVGETQYF
. TRBJ2-3 TRBV5-1 . TGCGCCAGCAGCTTGGAAGGCAGGGGAACCACAGATACGCAGTATTTT CASSLEGRGTTDTQYF
. TRBJ1-1 TRBV7-8 . TGTGCCAGCAGCCAAGATACAAGGCTGAGGACTGAAGCTTTCTTT CASSQDTRLRTEAFF
. TRBJ2-6 TRBV18 . TGTGCCAGCTCGCCAGCGGGCCTCTCTGGGGCCAACGTCCTGACTTTC CASSPAGLSGANVLTF
TRBD2 TRBJ2-1 TRBV7-2 once TGTGCCAGCAGCTTAGGACTAGCGGGAGTGTATGAGCAGTTCTTC CASSLGLAGVYEQFF
. TRBJ1-1 TRBV5-1 . TGCGCCAGCAGCTTGGAAGCGGGAAGGACTGAAGCTTTCTTT CASSLEAGRTEAFF
TRBD2 TRBJ2-1 TRBV5-5 . TGTGCCAGCAGCCCCCTTTATCTAGCGGGGGGCCTCAATGAGCAGTTCTTC CASSPLYLAGGLNEQFF
TRBD2 TRBJ2-3 TRBV28 . TGTGCCAGCAGTTTAGTCTTAGCTAGCGGGGGATTCACAGATACGCAGTATTTT CASSLVLASGGFTDTQYF
. TRBJ2-3 TRBV2 once TGTGCCACCCTCGCGGCGGGGCCCCACGGCACAGATACGCAGTATTTT CATLAAGPHGTDTQYF
. TRBJ2-1 TRBV10-3 few TGTGCCATCAGTGAAGGGGGCTCCTACAATGAGCAGTTCTTC CAISEGGSYNEQFF
. TRBJ1-1 TRBV7-9 . TGTGCCAGCAGCTTTCCACAAGTGAACACTGAAGCTTTCTTT CASSFPQVNTEAFF
. TRBJ1-2 TRBV5-6 . TGTGCCAGCAGCTTGTTCTGGGGCAGTGGCTACACCTTC CASSLFWGSGYTF
. TRBJ1-4 TRBV6-6 once TGTGCCAGCAGCAACGCTGGGAGCGGAGAAAAACTGTTTTTT CASSNAGSGEKLFF
TRBD1 TRBJ2-7 TRBV6-4 few TGTGCCAGCAGTGAAGGGACAGGGGGCGAGCAGTACTTC CASSEGTGGEQYF
TRBD1 TRBJ1-2 TRBV28 . TGTGCCAGCAGTTTACACGGACAGGGGGGAGCTAACTATGGCTACACCTTC CASSLHGQGGANYGYTF
TRBD2 TRBJ2-5 TRBV6-1 few TGTGCCAGCAGTGAACAGACGGGAGGCAAGACCCAGTACTTC CASSEQTGGKTQYF
TRBD2 TRBJ2-1 TRBV9 . TGTGCCAGCAGCTCCCGGGGAGGGCCTTCCAATGAGCAGTTCTTC CASSSRGGPSNEQFF
. TRBJ1-2 TRBV5-1 few TGCGCCAGCAGCTTGGAGCCCGAGGGCCCCTATGGCTACACCTTC CASSLEPEGPYGYTF
TRBD1 TRBJ1-6 TRBV6-1 few TGTGCCAGCGAGGGGACAGGGTTTGCACCCCTCCACTTT CASEGTGFAPLHF
. TRBJ2-5 TRBV18 . TGTGCCAGCTCACCACCTAGCATCGAGACCCAGTACTTC CASSPPSIETQYF
TRBD1 TRBJ2-3 TRBV9 . TGTGCCAGCAGCACAGGGGGTAATTCAGATACGCAGTATTTT CASSTGGNSDTQYF
TRBD1 TRBJ2-7 TRBV2 . TGTGCCAGCACTATGACAGGGTCCTCTTACGAGCAGTACTTC CASTMTGSSYEQYF
. TRBJ1-4 TRBV5-8 once TGTGCCAGCAGCTTCGGGGGGAATAATGAAAAACTGTTTTTT CASSFGGNNEKLFF
. TRBJ1-5 TRBV19 . TGTGCCAGTAGTTTCAGGGATGGCAATCAGCCCCAGCATTTT CASSFRDGNQPQHF
. TRBJ2-5 TRBV4-1 . TGCGCCAGCAGTAGGGGACACCTACAAGAGACCCAGTACTTC CASSRGHLQETQYF
TRBD1 TRBJ2-5 TRBV5-1 . TGCGCCAGCAGATTACAGGGGGCTACGGAAGAGACCCAGTACTTC CASRLQGATEETQYF
TRBD1 TRBJ2-2 TRBV7-3 . TGTGCCAGCAGCCGCTCACAGGGGGTGGCCGGGGAGCTGTTTTTT CASSRSQGVAGELFF
. TRBJ1-1 TRBV10-3 few TGTGCCATCAGTGCCATGAACACTGAAGCTTTCTTT CAISAMNTEAFF
. TRBJ2-2 TRBV28 . TGTGCCAGCAGGCAGGGGTCCGGGGAGCTGTTTTTT CASRQGSGELFF
. TRBJ1-2 TRBV19 . TGTGCCAGTACCGGGGGTTATAACTATGGCTACACCTTC CASTGGYNYGYTF
. TRBJ2-7 TRBV11-2 . TGTGCCAGCAGCTGGCTAGACTACGAGCAGTACTTC CASSWLDYEQYF
. TRBJ1-6 TRBV19 . TGTGCCAGTCGCAGGGTAGACAATTCACCCCTCCACTTT CASRRVDNSPLHF
. TRBJ2-7 TRBV29-1 once TGCAGCGTGGGGCGGGACTCCAGCTCCTACGAGCAGTACTTC CSVGRDSSSYEQYF
. TRBJ1-6 TRBV19 . TGTGCCAGTAGTATAGAGTCCAGGGGTATGGGAAATTCACCCCTCCACTTT CASSIESRGMGNSPLHF
TRBD1 TRBJ1-1 TRBV10-1 few TGCGCCAGCAGGAGACAGGGGGACACTGAAGCTTTCTTT CASRRQGDTEAFF
. TRBJ2-5 TRBV12-5 . TGTGCTAGTGGTTTAATAGGGGTTCTAGAGACCCAGTACTTC CASGLIGVLETQYF
. TRBJ1-1 TRBV18 . TGTGCCAGCTCACCAAAAGGCAGGGAGGGTCGCACTGAAGCTTTCTTT CASSPKGREGRTEAFF
TRBD2 TRBJ2-3 TRBV30 . TGTGCCTGGAGTGTACCGAGGACTAGCGGATCAGATACGCAGTATTTT CAWSVPRTSGSDTQYF
TRBD1 TRBJ1-4 TRBV19 few TGTGCCAGCCGGACAGGGCTGGAAAAACTGTTTTTT CASRTGLEKLFF
. TRBJ1-5 TRBV19 few TGTGCCAGCAGCCGGACAAATAGCAATCAGCCCCAGCATTTT CASSRTNSNQPQHF
. TRBJ2-7 TRBV10-3 . TGTGCCATCAGTGAGAACCGAGGGCCCTACGAGCAGTACTTC CAISENRGPYEQYF
. TRBJ2-3 TRBV9 . TGTGCCAGCAGCGTAGGAGGCAGCACAGATACGCAGTATTTT CASSVGGSTDTQYF
. TRBJ1-1 TRBV27 . TGTGCCAGCAGTTTATCGAGGGCAGGCCGTATGAACACTGAAGCTTTCTTT CASSLSRAGRMNTEAFF
. TRBJ1-2 TRBV7-2 . TGTGCCAGCAGCTTAGCAATGGCAGGGCAAAGCTACACCTTC CASSLAMAGQSYTF
TRBD1 TRBJ1-1 TRBV5-1 . TGCGCCAGCAGCTCGACAGGGTTGGAGGAAGCTTTCTTT CASSSTGLEEAFF
TRBD1 TRBJ1-6 TRBV7-8 . TGTGCCAGCAGTGCCGACAGGGGACGAAATTCACCCCTCCACTTT CASSADRGRNSPLHF
. TRBJ2-5 TRBV18 . TGTGCCAGCTCACTCGAAGAGACCCAGTACTTC CASSLEETQYF